The 31 T cell receptor beta chains reported below all come from one sample, sequenced in a study of T cell responses to AZD1222 COVID-19 vaccine. Clones were sequenced by immunoSEQ multiplex PCR, and TCRdb holds only the in-frame ones, with some missing. This sample carries about 150,000 clones, about 88% of them seen once, and the ten largest clones take 3.1%. The sample was peripheral blood, taken on day 0 of AZD1222 vaccination. The receptors come from an adult in good health.

The sample holds one count of this clone. V usage is TRBV5-4 and J usage is TRBJ1-4, with a tentative D call TRBD1 (5 bases). From germline, CDR1 is SGHNT and CDR2 YYREEE (reference sequence). This CDR3 comprises 15 residues. Trimming removed 2 bases from V and 8 bases from J, with 16 bases in between. The CDR3 loop reads CASSFYEGTGEKLFF. As DNA, the CDR3 is TGTGCCAGCAGCTTTTACGAGGGGACTGGGGAAAAACTGTTTTTT. Full variable domain (remainder filled in from reference TRBV5-4 and TRBJ1-4): ETGVTQSPTHLIKTRGQQVTLRCSSQSGHNTVSWYQQALGQGPQFIFQYYREEENGRGNFPPRFSGLQFPNYSSELNVNALELDDSALYLCASSFYEGTGEKLFFGSGTQLSVL.

This clone was picked up a small number of times. This chain uses TRBV7-8 with TRBJ2-1; perhaps TRBD2 as D (5 bases). With 3 bases removed from V and 2 bases from J, the gap between germline ends came to 14 bases. CDR1 and CDR2 from the germline V gene are SGHVS and FQNEAQ. This CDR3 has 16 residues. As DNA, the CDR3 is TGTGCCAGCAGCTTTCTAGCTGTGGGAGCCTACAATGAGCAGTTCTTC. Amino acid sequence: CASSFLAVGAYNEQFF.

The gene calls are TRBV5-8 and TRBJ1-2, with 10 bases aligning to TRBD1. From germline, CDR1 is SGHTS and CDR2 YDEGEE. The CDR3 spans 17 residues. V gave up 1 base and J gave up 6 bases; unmatched junction bases: 12. In DNA, the CDR3 is TGTGCCAGCAGCTTGTTCGGCGGGACAGGGGCCATGGATGGCTACACCTTC. Translating it yields CASSLFGGTGAMDGYTF.

The chain has TRBV5-1 and TRBJ1-1, with D possibly matching TRBD1 (6 bases). Trimming stripped 3 bases from V and 1 base from J, with 13 bases between. The CDR3 has 15 residues. Per the germline V gene, CDR1 is SGHRS and CDR2 is YFSETQ. The CDR3 protein is CASSSQGTGNTEAFF. CDR3 sequence (DNA): TGCGCCAGCAGCTCCCAGGGGACCGGGAACACTGAAGCTTTCTTT.

The chain recombines TRBV11-2 with TRBJ2-7; D gene unclear. The germline CDR1 and CDR2 sequences are SGHAT and FQNNGV. The CDR3 contains 13 residues. Trimming took off 6 bases at V and 2 bases at J, with 11 bases between the two ends. The CDR3 here is CASSSTAAYEQYF. CDR3 sequence (DNA): TGTGCCAGCAGTAGTACCGCAGCCTACGAGCAGTACTTC. Full variable domain (remainder filled in from reference TRBV11-2 and TRBJ2-7): EAGVAQSPRYKIIEKRQSVAFWCNPISGHATLYWYQQILGQGPKLLIQFQNNGVVDDSQLPKDRFSAERLKGVDSTLKIQPAKLEDSAVYLCASSSTAAYEQYFGPGTRLTVT.

The rearrangement links TRBV4-2 to TRBJ2-3, with TRBD2 identical over 11 bases. V gave up 7 bases and J gave up 6 bases; unmatched junction bases: 12. Germline V gene sequence: CDR1 LGHNA, CDR2 YNFKEQ. The CDR3 contains 16 residues. In nucleotides, the CDR3 is TGTGCCAGCACCCGTAGCGGGGGGGCTATTTCGGATACGCAGTATTTT. Residues: CASTRSGGAISDTQYF.

The chain links TRBV3-1 (or the pseudogene TRBV3-2) to TRBJ1-3; D perhaps matches TRBD1 (6 bases). V was trimmed by 6 bases and J by 5 bases, leaving 11 bases between them. Germline assignment: CDR1 LGHDT and CDR2 YNNKEL (reference sequence). The CDR3 is 13 residues long. CDR3 coding DNA: TGTGCCAGCAGTCCTGACAGGAGAAACACCATATATTTT. Protein: CASSPDRRNTIYF.

The V gene is TRBV28, the J gene TRBJ1-2; possible D gene TRBD1, 5 bases. The CDR3 runs to 14 residues. Per the germline V gene, CDR1 is MDHEN and CDR2 is SYDVKM. V was pared by 3 bases and J by 8 bases, with 16 bases between. Written as DNA, the CDR3 is TGTGCCAGCAGTTTCGCCGACAGAGTATGGGGCTACACCTTC. Its protein is CASSFADRVWGYTF.

The rearrangement uses TRBV9 and TRBJ2-3; 10 nucleotides line up with TRBD2. CDR3 length: 17 amino acids. Trimming took 4 bases from V and 4 from J; bases not matched to a gene: 12. Per germline, CDR1 SGDLS and CDR2 YYNGEE. Written as DNA, the CDR3 is TGTGCCAGCAGCCCCGGGGCCAGCGGGGGGGTCGCAGATACGCAGTATTTT. It is translated as CASSPGASGGVADTQYF.

The chain carries TRBV5-1 and TRBJ1-1; TRBD1 is a possible D gene (5 bases). This CDR3 region has 16 residues. V lost 0 bases and J 0 bases, leaving 12 bases between the germline ends. CDR1 SGHRS and CDR2 YFSETQ come from the germline V gene. The CDR3 loop is CASSLEGRHVNTEAFF. The CDR3 bases are TGCGCCAGCAGCTTGGAGGGGCGCCACGTGAACACTGAAGCTTTCTTT.

The sample holds a few counts of this clone. The chain recombines TRBV29-1 with TRBJ1-2, with 9 bases identical to TRBD1. Germline V gene data show CDR1 as SQVTM and CDR2 as ANQGSEA. The CDR3 runs 15 residues. V trimming: 2 bases; J trimming: 6 bases; junction bases outside the gene matches: 10. The DNA for the CDR3 is TGCAGCGTTGAAATCCCCGGGACAGGGCGCAATGGCTACACCTTC. Amino acids: CSVEIPGTGRNGYTF.

The chain links TRBV5-1 to TRBJ2-3; D ambiguous. Germline lookup yields CDR1 SGHRS and CDR2 YFSETQ. Trimming left V 4 bases short and J 3 bases short, with 21 bases between. There are 17 residues in the CDR3. CDR3 residues: CASSLTSAGRGTDTQYF. The CDR3 DNA follows: TGCGCCAGCAGCCTTACATCGGCTGGGCGTGGAACAGATACGCAGTATTTT.

This chain links TRBV5-1 with TRBJ1-5; D remains unclear. CDR1 and CDR2 from the germline V gene are SGHRS and YFSETQ. CDR3 length equals 15 residues. V was cut by 0 bases and J by 5 bases, with 12 bases left in between. The CDR3 is CASSLEPGWDQPQHF. CDR3 DNA: TGCGCCAGCAGCTTGGAACCGGGGTGGGATCAGCCCCAGCATTTT.

This rearrangement joins TRBV15 to TRBJ2-2; 9 nucleotides agree with TRBD1. Trimming cost V 1 base and J 13 bases; bases outside gene matches: 7. The germline V gene has CDR1 LNHNV and CDR2 YYDKDF (reference sequence). This CDR3 spans 14 amino acids. CDR3 nucleotides: TGTGCCACCAGCAGAGTGTCGGGACAGGGAGGGCTGTTTTTT. Translating it yields CATSRVSGQGGLFF. Full variable domain (remainder filled in from reference TRBV15 and TRBJ2-2): DAMVIQNPRYQVTQFGKPVTLSCSQTLNHNVMYWYQQKSSQAPKLLFHYYDKDFNNEADTPDNFQSRRPNTSFCFLDIRSPGLGDTAMYLCATSRVSGQGGLFFGEGSRLTVL.

The chain is built from TRBV24-1 and TRBJ2-1, with D uncertain. The V gene's germline CDR1 is KGHDR and CDR2 SFDVKD. V was cut by 1 base and J by 6 bases, with 9 bases left in between. The CDR3 covers 14 residues. In nucleotides, the CDR3 is TGTGCCACCAGTGATTTTCGGAGCCGCAATGAGCAGTTCTTC. This translates into CATSDFRSRNEQFF.

The chain combines TRBV6-2 or TRBV6-3 with TRBJ1-6; TRBD1 aligns across 9 bases. The CDR3 length is 15 residues. After removal of 5 bases from V and 9 bases from J, the junction contained 8 bases not matched to a gene. Germline-derived CDR1 and CDR2 are MNHEY and SVGEGT. This chain's CDR3 is CASSPRQGDASPLHF. In nucleotides, the CDR3 is TGTGCCAGCAGTCCCCGACAGGGGGATGCTTCACCCCTCCACTTT.

This clone was seen only once. The chain uses TRBV7-3 and TRBJ1-1; D unresolved. The germline V gene has CDR1 SGHTA and CDR2 FQGTGA. This CDR3 has 13 amino acids. V was trimmed by 1 base and J by 3 bases, leaving 6 bases between them. CDR3 protein: CASSLNGYTEAFF. The CDR3 coding sequence is TGTGCCAGCAGCTTAAACGGTTACACTGAAGCTTTCTTT.

The CDR3: CASSLTQGGTEAFF. CDR3 bases: TGTGCCAGCAGCTTAACCCAAGGGGGCACTGAAGCTTTCTTT. The genes are TRBV7-3 and TRBJ1-1; D possibly corresponds to TRBD1 (6 bases). Germline-derived CDR1 and CDR2 are SGHTA and FQGTGA. The CDR3 runs 14 residues. V gave up 0 bases and J gave up 4 bases, with 9 bases separating them.

V and J are TRBV28 and TRBJ2-1; 10 bases map to TRBD1. Germline CDR1 and CDR2: MDHEN and SYDVKM. Trimming removed 6 bases from V and 7 bases from J; junction bases left unmatched: 3. The CDR3 runs to 13 residues. The chain's CDR3 is CASRDRGGNEQFF. The DNA of the CDR3 is TGTGCCAGCAGGGACAGGGGGGGGAATGAGCAGTTCTTC.

This chain joins TRBV24-1 and TRBJ2-1, with TRBD1 as a possible D gene (6 bases). Germline V CDR1 and CDR2: KGHDR, SFDVKD. CDR3 length: 11 amino acids. Trimming removed 9 bases from V and 9 bases from J, with 11 bases in between. The CDR3 here is CATQGMGEQFF. The CDR3 bases are TGTGCCACCCAGGGGATGGGTGAGCAGTTCTTC.

The genes are TRBV7-9 and TRBJ1-5, with a tentative D call TRBD1 (5 bases). Germline V gives CDR1 SEHNR, CDR2 FQNEAQ (reference sequence). This CDR3 has 14 amino acids. The V end lost 3 bases, the J end lost 7 bases, and 13 bases lay between the germline ends. DNA for the CDR3: TGTGCCAGCAGCTTCGGTCAGGGATGGCAGCCCCAGCATTTT. Its protein is CASSFGQGWQPQHF.

This sequence joins TRBV6-5 and TRBJ2-5, with a possible D match to TRBD2 (6 bases). Germline V gene sequence: CDR1 MNHEY, CDR2 SVGAGI. The CDR3 contains 13 residues. V lost 7 bases and J 10 bases, leaving 19 bases between the germline ends. Written as DNA, the CDR3 is TGTGCCAGCACTACAAGGGCGGGACGGGGCCAGTACTTC. Translating it yields CASTTRAGRGQYF.

The rearrangement links TRBV5-1 to TRBJ1-1; the D is unclear. V was cut by 1 base and J by 1 base, with 8 bases left in between. Germline V gives CDR1 SGHRS, CDR2 YFSETQ. The CDR3 is made up of 14 amino acids. The CDR3 loop reads CASSLREENTEAFF. The DNA of the CDR3 is TGCGCCAGCAGCTTGCGAGAAGAGAACACTGAAGCTTTCTTT.

This clone was seen once. The rearrangement links TRBV9 to TRBJ2-5, with TRBD2 matching 16 bases. V dropped 4 bases and J dropped 2; count of bases not matched to a gene: 2. Germline V gene lookup returns CDR1 SGDLS and CDR2 YYNGEE. CDR3 length: 16 amino acids. This CDR3 is CASSLGLAGGQETQYF. In DNA form, the CDR3 reads TGTGCCAGCAGCCTGGGACTAGCGGGGGGGCAAGAGACCCAGTACTTC.

V usage is TRBV24-1 and J usage is TRBJ1-2; the D is unclear. Trimming cost V 4 bases and J 4 bases, with 12 bases left between them. This CDR3 is 14 amino acids long. CDR1 KGHDR and CDR2 SFDVKD come from the germline V gene. CDR3 residues: CATSDLDPPYGYTF. The DNA of the CDR3 is TGTGCCACCAGTGACCTGGATCCCCCCTATGGCTACACCTTC.

The V and J genes are TRBV7-9 and TRBJ2-1, with a tentative D call TRBD2 (5 bases). Germline loops: CDR1 SEHNR, CDR2 FQNEAQ (reference sequence). The CDR3 covers 16 residues. Trimming cost V 2 bases and J 8 bases, with 19 bases left between them. This CDR3 is CASSLPGSSTKDEQFF. DNA of the CDR3: TGTGCCAGCAGCTTACCGGGATCTAGTACTAAGGATGAGCAGTTCTTC.

The CDR3 loop reads CSAKGQGADTGELFF. For the CDR3, the DNA is TGCAGCGCCAAGGGACAGGGGGCGGACACCGGGGAGCTGTTTTTT. This sequence joins TRBV29-1 and TRBJ2-2, with 12 positions matching TRBD1. The CDR3 loop spans 15 amino acids. The V segment lost 7 bases and the J segment 3 bases; nucleotides outside the gene matches: 6. Germline V gene sequence: CDR1 SQVTM, CDR2 ANQGSEA.

This rearrangement joins TRBV6-2 or TRBV6-3 to TRBJ1-6; D gene unclear. Trimming shortened V by 5 bases and J by 9 bases, and 14 bases separated the two germline ends. Germline CDR1 MNHEY, CDR2 SVGEGT. The CDR3 sequence is 14 residues long. This CDR3 reads CASSNGAYRSPLHF. The CDR3 DNA is TGTGCCAGCAGTAACGGCGCCTATCGTTCACCCCTCCACTTT.

The chain combines TRBV4-2 with TRBJ2-2; the D is unclear. V lost 5 bases and J 3 bases, leaving 13 bases between the germline ends. Germline assignment: CDR1 LGHNA and CDR2 YNFKEQ. The CDR3 totals 15 residues. The CDR3 loop reads CASSATWADTGELFF. The DNA for the CDR3 is TGTGCCAGCAGCGCAACCTGGGCGGACACCGGGGAGCTGTTTTTT.

The chain employs TRBV5-1 and TRBJ1-1, with a tentative D call TRBD1 (5 bases). CDR1 is SGHRS and CDR2 is YFSETQ in the germline V gene. There are 13 residues in the CDR3. Trimming pared 3 bases from V and 1 base from J, leaving 7 bases between. The DNA of the CDR3 is TGCGCCAGCAGCTGGACACAGAACACTGAAGCTTTCTTT. Encoded protein: CASSWTQNTEAFF.

This chain joins TRBV5-5 and TRBJ2-2, with D uncertain. This CDR3 contains 16 residues. The V gene lost 7 bases and the J gene lost 0 bases, with 16 bases spanning the gap. Germline V gene lookup returns CDR1 SGHKS and CDR2 YYEKEE (reference sequence). The CDR3 sequence is CASATGSTSNTGELFF. DNA for the CDR3: TGTGCCAGCGCTACCGGGTCGACCTCGAACACCGGGGAGCTGTTTTTT.